This TCR beta chain is from a study of T cell responses to AZD1222 COVID-19 vaccine. Some clones are missing from TCRdb's copy, which holds only in-frame ones; the method was immunoSEQ multiplex PCR. The sample comprises more than 120,000 clones, about 93% of which are singletons, and around 5.4% rests with the top ten. Study observations and caveats: Clonal diversity was possibly underestimated, and the donors were mostly white British, with more females.

In germline, CDR1 is MGHRA, CDR2 YSYEKL. This CDR3 has 16 residues. Trimming pared 0 bases from V and 3 bases from J, leaving 14 bases between. Concerning this clone: No antigen is known for it.

Material: peripheral blood, obtained on day 0 of AZD1222 vaccination. The genes are TRBV4-1 and TRBJ1-2; D is uncertain. The clonotype was recovered from an adult in good health. CDR3 DNA: TGCGCCAGCAGCCAAGATTCGGCATCCAGACACTATGGCTACACCTTC. Residues: CASSQDSASRHYGYTF.